One and the same sample provided the 27 T cell receptor beta chains below, sequenced in a study of radiation and T cells in renal cell carcinoma. Method: immunoSEQ multiplex PCR; TCRdb's copy keeps in-frame clones and lacks some. The sample lists about 49,000 clones, 80% occurring once. Described time point: blood 2 weeks post-SBRT. The treatment denotes: 15 Gy SBRT to primary tumor, nephrectomy 4 weeks later. The sequences come from blood, collected from a patient whose treatment included radiotherapy and nephrectomy. Receptors were obtained from a woman between 65 and 79 years old with renal cell carcinoma.

This sequence joins TRBV4-1 and TRBJ2-7; the match to TRBD1 covers 9 bases. Germline values: CDR1 MGHRA, CDR2 YSYEKL. J was trimmed by 6 bases and V by 4 bases; bases with no gene match: 7. This CDR3 is built from 14 residues. The CDR3 nucleotides are TGCGCCAGCAGCCCGGACAGGGGAACGTTCGAGCAGTACTTC. Its translation: CASSPDRGTFEQYF.

The V and J genes are TRBV6-6 and TRBJ1-2, with D perhaps matching TRBD1 (6 bases). Trimming took 9 bases from V and 4 from J, leaving 18 bases between them. This CDR3 comprises 14 residues. Germline lookup yields CDR1 MNHNY and CDR2 SVGAGI (reference sequence). The CDR3 DNA reads as TGTGCCAGTGCCGGACAGTTGAAAGGCTATGGCTACACCTTC. Translated: CASAGQLKGYGYTF.

This chain links TRBV2 with TRBJ1-5; D is uncertain. Germline V gene lookup returns CDR1 SNHLY and CDR2 FYNNEI. The V gene lost 3 bases and the J gene lost 5 bases, with 8 bases spanning the gap. This CDR3 region has 13 residues. CDR3 nucleotides: TGTGCCAGCAGTGATATGGGATATCAGCCCCAGCATTTT. It is translated as CASSDMGYQPQHF.

This clone was recorded a few times. V usage is TRBV7-8 and J usage is TRBJ2-5; D may match TRBD1 or TRBD2 (5 bases each). Germline CDR1 reads SGHVS; CDR2 reads FQNEAQ. This CDR3 spans 13 amino acids. V was clipped by 5 bases and J by 1 base, with 8 bases between them. CDR3 bases: TGTGCCAGCAGCGGGGGAACCCAAGAGACCCAGTACTTC. Protein sequence: CASSGGTQETQYF.

This chain links TRBV29-1 with TRBJ1-3; D unclear. The CDR3 is 11 residues long. Trimming cost V 3 bases and J 9 bases, with 9 bases left between them. Germline V gene sequence: CDR1 SQVTM, CDR2 ANQGSEA. DNA for the CDR3: TGCAGCGTTGACGACCTCAGCACCATATATTTT. This gives the protein CSVDDLSTIYF. The full variable domain, its missing parts supplied by reference TRBV29-1 and TRBJ1-3, is SAVISQKPSRDICQRGTSLTIQCQVDSQVTMMFWYRQQPGQSLTLIATANQGSEATYESGFVIDKFPISRPNLTFSTLTVSNMSPEDSSIYLCSVDDLSTIYFGEGSWLTVV.

J is TRBJ1-1 and V is TRBV11-2, with no clear D. The CDR3 contains 13 residues. V was trimmed by 1 base and J by 5 bases, leaving 8 bases between them. Looked up from germline, CDR1 is SGHAT and CDR2 is FQNNGV. CDR3 loop: CASSLAGGTEAFF. CDR3 coding DNA: TGTGCCAGCAGCTTAGCCGGAGGGACTGAAGCTTTCTTT.

V is TRBV9 and J is TRBJ1-6; perhaps TRBD1 as D (5 bases). The CDR3 has 16 residues. In germline, CDR1 is SGDLS, CDR2 YYNGEE. The V end lost 0 bases, the J end lost 7 bases, and 14 bases lay between the germline ends. CDR3 amino acids: CASSVDGRGWNSPLHF. The CDR3 bases are TGTGCCAGCAGCGTAGATGGTCGGGGCTGGAATTCACCCCTCCACTTT. The full variable domain, in which reference TRBV9 and TRBJ1-6 provide the parts outside the CDR3, is DSGVTQTPKHLITATGQRVTLRCSPRSGDLSVYWYQQSLDQGLQFLIQYYNGEERAKGNILERFSAQQFPDLHSELNLSSLELGDSALYFCASSVDGRGWNSPLHFGNGTRLTVT.

The chain combines TRBV25-1 with TRBJ2-3, with TRBD2 matching over 10 bases. In germline, CDR1 is MGHDK, CDR2 SYGVNS. Trimming cost V 4 bases and J 0 bases; bases outside gene matches: 4. This CDR3 comprises 16 residues. The CDR3 protein is CASSGTTSGSTDTQYF. The CDR3 nucleotides are TGTGCCAGCAGTGGGACGACTAGCGGGAGCACAGATACGCAGTATTTT.

This chain joins TRBV6-6 and TRBJ2-1; 9 nucleotides align to TRBD2. The germline CDR1 and CDR2 sequences are MNHNY and SVGAGI (reference sequence). The CDR3 runs 12 residues. Germline trimming cut 9 bases from V and 14 bases from J; bases unmatched to any gene: 11. CDR3 sequence reads: CASRNAGGREFF. In nucleotides, the CDR3 is TGTGCCAGTAGAAACGCGGGGGGGCGTGAGTTCTTC.

CDR3 in amino acids: CTSSPPLRGEQYF. CDR3 nucleotide sequence: TGCACCAGCAGCCCCCCGTTACGAGGGGAGCAGTACTTC. V usage is TRBV1 and J usage is TRBJ2-7; the D call of TRBD2 is as the table states it, not checked on the DNA. TRBV1 is a pseudogene. This CDR3 is built from 13 residues.

V is TRBV21-1 and J is TRBJ2-7; the table's TRBD2 call for D was not verified on the DNA. TRBV21-1 is reported as a pseudogene. This CDR3 contains 17 residues. The CDR3 DNA follows: TGTGCCAGCAGCAAAGATCGGGGACTAGCGGGGGCTCCGTGTCAGTACTTC. The encoded protein is CASSKDRGLAGAPCQYF.

The chain carries TRBV11-1 and TRBJ2-7, with TRBD1 matching 9 bases. The germline V gene encodes CDR1 SGHAT and CDR2 FQDESV (reference sequence). The CDR3 is 16 residues long. V dropped 4 bases and J dropped 4; count of bases not matched to a gene: 11. The CDR3 nucleotides read TGTGCCAGCAGCTCAACGCTGCCGGACAGGGGTTACGAGCAGTACTTC. Its protein product is CASSSTLPDRGYEQYF.

The genes are TRBV7-9 and TRBJ1-5, with D possibly matching TRBD1 (6 bases). Between the trimmed V and J ends, which lost 1 base and 3 bases, there was a span of 16 bases. CDR1 is SEHNR, CDR2 FQNEAQ, per germline (reference sequence). CDR3 size: 17 residues. The chain's CDR3 is CASSLGGGLYANQPQHF. CDR3 coding DNA: TGTGCCAGCAGCTTAGGAGGGGGGCTCTATGCCAATCAGCCCCAGCATTTT.

In nucleotides, the CDR3 is TGTGCCAGCAGTTACTCGAGTGGGCCCCAAGAGAAACTGTTTTTT. Its protein product is CASSYSSGPQEKLFF. The chain employs TRBV6-5 and TRBJ1-4; no definite D call. CDR3 size: 15 residues. Trimming left V 0 bases short and J 11 bases short, with 16 bases between. The germline V gene has CDR1 MNHEY and CDR2 SVGAGI.

This chain connects TRBV7-2 to TRBJ2-7; a weak D match, TRBD2 (6 bases). V lost 1 base to trimming and J lost 4 bases, with 11 bases between them. The CDR3 has 14 residues. Germline V gene lookup returns CDR1 SGHTA and CDR2 FQGNSA. The CDR3 spells CASSLGGTLYEQYF. CDR3 bases: TGTGCCAGCAGCTTAGGCGGGACCTTATACGAGCAGTACTTC.

The V gene is TRBV5-1, the J gene TRBJ1-3, with 10 bases matching TRBD1. The CDR3 loop spans 15 amino acids. The trim removed 4 bases at V and 2 bases at J, leaving 3 bases unmatched. Germline V gene sequence: CDR1 SGHRS, CDR2 YFSETQ. CDR3 sequence reads: CASSHGTGAGNTIYF. Written as DNA, the CDR3 is TGCGCCAGCAGCCACGGGACAGGGGCTGGAAACACCATATATTTT.

The V gene is TRBV29-1, the J gene TRBJ1-4, with 12 positions matching TRBD1. This CDR3 is built from 14 residues. Germline assignment: CDR1 SQVTM and CDR2 ANQGSEA. V trimming: 4 bases; J trimming: 5 bases; junction bases outside the gene matches: 2. The CDR3: CSVGGTGGNEKLFF. The DNA of the CDR3 is TGCAGCGTTGGCGGGACAGGGGGCAATGAAAAACTGTTTTTT.

V gene TRBV13 combines with J gene TRBJ2-1; D is perhaps TRBD2 (5 bases). The germline V gene has CDR1 PRHDT and CDR2 FYEKMQ (reference sequence). The CDR3 has 17 amino acids. Deletions cut 1 base from V and 7 bases from J, with 20 bases between. This chain's CDR3 is CASSLEVTGSARNEQFF. The CDR3 bases are TGTGCCAGCAGCTTAGAGGTGACGGGATCCGCGAGGAATGAGCAGTTCTTC.

The chain's CDR3 is CASSFAGTLQTGELFF. The CDR3 coding sequence is TGCGCCAGCAGCTTTGCCGGGACACTCCAAACCGGGGAGCTGTTTTTT. This chain connects TRBV5-1 to TRBJ2-2; possibly TRBD1 for D (6 bases). V lost 2 bases to trimming and J lost 5 bases, with 16 bases between them. In germline, CDR1 is SGHRS, CDR2 YFSETQ. CDR3 length: 16 residues.

The V gene is TRBV6-5, the J gene TRBJ2-7; no reliable D call. The V end was cut by 0 bases, the J end by 0 bases, with 9 bases between. The length of the CDR3 is 15 residues. Germline V gives CDR1 MNHEY, CDR2 SVGAGI. Written as DNA, the CDR3 is TGTGCCAGCAGTTACTCGGAGCTCGGCTCCTACGAGCAGTACTTC. Residues: CASSYSELGSYEQYF.

Comments on this clone: The junction differs from germline at one of its ends, possibly a read error. The chain uses TRBV7-2 and TRBJ1-1, with 9 bases lining up with TRBD1. In germline, CDR1 is SGHTA, CDR2 FQGNSA. The CDR3 spans 16 residues. In DNA, the CDR3 is TGTGCCAGCAGCTTAGCCGCACAGGGGGCATGGACTGAAGCTTCCTTT. It codes for CASSLAAQGAWTEASF.

This clone appeared a few times. The chain carries TRBV27 and TRBJ2-2; 8 positions match TRBD1. From germline, CDR1 is MNHEY and CDR2 SMNVEV (reference sequence). Unmatched junction bases numbered 6, after V lost 8 bases and J lost 7 bases. The CDR3 is 13 amino acids. CDR3 loop: CASRDRIDGELFF. The CDR3 DNA follows: TGTGCCAGCCGGGACAGGATTGACGGGGAGCTGTTTTTT.

The J gene is TRBJ2-1, the V gene TRBV9, with a possible D match to TRBD2 (6 bases). This CDR3 spans 15 amino acids. Germline assignment: CDR1 SGDLS and CDR2 YYNGEE. V lost 4 bases to trimming and J lost 2 bases, with 13 bases between them. This CDR3 reads CASSPRLGPYNEQFF. The DNA for the CDR3 is TGTGCCAGCAGCCCCCGACTAGGACCCTACAATGAGCAGTTCTTC.

The chain is built from TRBV7-2 and TRBJ2-1; D is possibly TRBD1 or TRBD2 (6 bases each). In germline, CDR1 is SGHTA, CDR2 FQGNSA. The CDR3 consists of 15 residues. Trimming took 2 bases from V and 2 from J, leaving 10 bases between them. Here the CDR3 DNA reads TGTGCCAGCAGCTTAACGGGGGACACCTACAATGAGCAGTTCTTC. It is translated as CASSLTGDTYNEQFF. The full variable domain, with the rest looked up from reference TRBV7-2 and TRBJ2-1, is GAGVSQSPSNKVTEKGKDVELRCDPISGHTALYWYRQSLGQGLEFLIYFQGNSAPDKSGLPSDRFSAERTGGSVSTLTIQRTQQEDSAVYLCASSLTGDTYNEQFFGPGTRLTVL.

The chain is built from TRBV13 and TRBJ1-5, with 9 bases aligning to TRBD1. Germline loops: CDR1 PRHDT, CDR2 FYEKMQ (reference sequence). The CDR3 contains 15 residues. Trimming removed 0 bases from V and 6 bases from J; junction bases left unmatched: 3. CDR3 DNA sequence: TGTGCCAGCAGCTTAGGACAGGGGGCGAGTCAGCCCCAGCATTTT. The encoded protein is CASSLGQGASQPQHF.

The rearrangement uses TRBV20-1 and TRBJ2-7; D remains ambiguous. This CDR3 comprises 11 residues. CDR1 DFQATT and CDR2 SNEGSKA come from the germline V gene (reference sequence). V was cut by 0 bases and J by 0 bases, with 0 bases left in between. The CDR3 spells CSARDSYEQYF. CDR3 nucleotide sequence: TGCAGTGCTAGAGACTCCTACGAGCAGTACTTC.

The J gene is TRBJ1-6, the V gene TRBV18, with a tentative D call TRBD1 (5 bases). This CDR3 has 14 residues. Trimming removed 6 bases from V and 5 bases from J, with 11 bases in between. The V gene's germline CDR1 is KGHSH and CDR2 LQKENI. The CDR3 loop is CASSRGRDNSPLHF. The CDR3 DNA is TGTGCCAGCTCGAGAGGCAGGGATAATTCACCCCTCCACTTT.